These 18 T cell receptor beta chains came from one sample sequenced in a study of cytomegalovirus exposure and HLA in healthy donors. Primers: 60 Vbeta forward and 13 Jbeta reverse. TCRdb's table, derived via immunoSEQ multiplex PCR, lists solely in-frame clones and lacks some. Among 150,000 to 250,000 clones listed, 79% were seen once. The sample taken for sequencing was PBMCs. Source of these receptors: a woman aged 25 to 39 in good health and CMV-seropositive.

V gene TRBV5-1 combines with J gene TRBJ2-2; possibly TRBD2 for D (5 bases). Germline-derived CDR1 and CDR2 are SGHRS and YFSETQ. This CDR3 is built from 15 residues. The V gene lost 0 bases and the J gene lost 7 bases, with 13 bases spanning the gap. The CDR3 coding sequence is TGCGCCAGCAGCTTGGCCACGGGGAATGGCGGGGAGCTGTTTTTT. Translating it yields CASSLATGNGGELFF.

The J gene is TRBJ1-1, the V gene TRBV30; weak D call: TRBD1 (5 bases). The CDR3 totals 13 residues. Trimming stripped 1 base from V and 5 bases from J, with 11 bases between. Germline V gene sequence: CDR1 GTSNPN, CDR2 SVGIG (reference sequence). CDR3 bases: TGTGCCTGGAGTGCCCTGAAGGGGACTGAAGCTTTCTTT. Amino acid sequence: CAWSALKGTEAFF.

This clone was detected only once. The chain carries TRBV7-2 and TRBJ2-5; 10 nucleotides match TRBD2. Germline V gene lookup returns CDR1 SGHTA and CDR2 FQGNSA. V trimming: 6 bases; J trimming: 5 bases; junction bases outside the gene matches: 3. CDR3 size: 13 residues. CDR3 DNA sequence: TGTGCCAGCAGGGCTAGCGGGAGTGAGACCCAGTACTTC. Residues: CASRASGSETQYF.

This chain connects TRBV7-8 to TRBJ2-2; 8 nucleotides align to TRBD1. The CDR3 is 14 residues long. In germline, CDR1 is SGHVS, CDR2 FQNEAQ. The ends lost 2 bases at V and 4 bases at J; junction bases unmatched: 0. CDR3 sequence (DNA): TGTGCCAGCAGCTTACAGGGGGCCACCGGGGAGCTGTTTTTT. This encodes CASSLQGATGELFF.

This chain joins TRBV14 and TRBJ2-7; 8 nucleotides align to TRBD2. The CDR3 length is 13 residues. Trimming cost V 4 bases and J 3 bases; bases outside gene matches: 2. Germline CDR1 reads SGHDN; CDR2 reads FVKESK. CDR3 region: CASSLSGSYEQYF. The CDR3 nucleotides are TGTGCCAGCAGCCTGAGCGGGAGCTACGAGCAGTACTTC.

This chain joins TRBV18 and TRBJ1-5; a possible D gene is TRBD1 (6 bases). Germline lookup yields CDR1 KGHSH and CDR2 LQKENI. The V end lost 2 bases, the J end lost 6 bases, and 20 bases lay between the germline ends. CDR3 length: 17 residues. The CDR3 nucleotides read TGTGCCAGCTCACCAAGGTTTCAACAGGGAGGGGGTCAGCCCCAGCATTTT. Translated: CASSPRFQQGGGQPQHF.

This clone came up once. CDR3 region: CASSPFGQPLWGYTF. The CDR3 DNA is TGTGCCAGCAGTCCCTTTGGACAGCCATTGTGGGGCTACACCTTC. This chain joins TRBV11-2 and TRBJ1-2, with D tentatively TRBD1 (6 bases). The CDR3 is made up of 15 amino acids. CDR1 is SGHAT and CDR2 is FQNNGV in the germline V gene. V was shortened by 6 bases and J by 8 bases, with 22 bases between the two germline ends.

This sequence joins TRBV11-3 and TRBJ2-7; 7 positions match TRBD2. The length of the CDR3 is 13 residues. CDR1 is SGHNT, CDR2 YENEEA, per germline. The V and J ends lost 8 bases and 3 bases, in that order; junction bases with no gene match: 7. CDR3 amino acids: CASGGLESYEQYF. The CDR3 nucleotides read TGTGCCAGCGGCGGACTAGAAAGCTACGAGCAGTACTTC. Full variable domain (remainder filled in from reference TRBV11-3 and TRBJ2-7): EAGVVQSPRYKIIEKKQPVAFWCNPISGHNTLYWYLQNLGQGPELLIRYENEEAVDDSQLPKDRFSAERLKGVDSTLKIQPAELGDSAVYLCASGGLESYEQYFGPGTRLTVT.

Worth noting for this clone: Other DNA sequences in the same sample also yield this CDR3. This chain connects TRBV19 to TRBJ1-5; D may be TRBD1 (5 bases). CDR1 LNHDA and CDR2 SQIVND come from the germline V gene (reference sequence). The CDR3 has 14 amino acids. V was shortened by 3 bases and J by 4 bases, with 10 bases between the two germline ends. Written as DNA, the CDR3 is TGTGCCAGTAGTATTTTGGGGGGGAATCAGCCCCAGCATTTT. Translation gives CASSILGGNQPQHF.

The rearrangement joins TRBV10-2 to TRBJ2-7, with TRBD2 as a possible D gene (5 bases). Trimming removed 4 bases from V and 7 bases from J, with 8 bases in between. Germline values: CDR1 WSHSY, CDR2 SAAADI. The CDR3 is 11 amino acids. The CDR3 sequence: CASSGGGEQYF. CDR3 nucleotides: TGCGCCAGCAGTGGTGGCGGGGAGCAGTACTTC.

The chain links TRBV9 to TRBJ2-1, with D tentatively TRBD2 (6 bases). With 2 bases removed from V and 4 bases from J, the gap between germline ends came to 25 bases. This CDR3 region has 19 residues. CDR1 SGDLS and CDR2 YYNGEE come from the germline V gene. The CDR3 DNA reads TGTGCCAGCAGCGTTGGGGAACAGGTTTTGAGCGGGTATTACAATGAGCAGTTCTTC. Its translation: CASSVGEQVLSGYYNEQFF.

In regard to this clone: This sample also contains other DNA sequences that code for the same CDR3. The chain uses TRBV29-1 and TRBJ1-4; a possible D gene is TRBD1 (6 bases). V lost 6 bases and J 0 bases, leaving 8 bases between the germline ends. Germline V gene data show CDR1 as SQVTM and CDR2 as ANQGSEA. The CDR3 runs 13 residues. The CDR3, as DNA: TGCAGCGTGACAGGAACAACTAATGAAAAACTGTTTTTT. The encoded protein is CSVTGTTNEKLFF.

The rearrangement joins TRBV29-1 to TRBJ2-1; 7 bases align to TRBD1. V trimming: 4 bases; J trimming: 4 bases; junction bases outside the gene matches: 4. This CDR3 has 13 amino acids. Germline CDR1 reads SQVTM; CDR2 reads ANQGSEA. Written as DNA, the CDR3 is TGCAGCGTTGGACAGGGTGGGTACAATGAGCAGTTCTTC. Translation: CSVGQGGYNEQFF.

V gene TRBV19 combines with J gene TRBJ1-1; D is unclear. The CDR3 is 15 amino acids. CDR1 is LNHDA, CDR2 SQIVND, per germline (reference sequence). Trimming cost V 5 bases and J 4 bases, with 17 bases left between them. CDR3 nucleotides: TGTGCCAGTAGTTCTCTTTCCAAGTTCGGCACTGAAGCTTTCTTT. It translates to CASSSLSKFGTEAFF.

This chain uses TRBV13 with TRBJ2-3; 13 positions match TRBD2. This CDR3 contains 17 residues. CDR1 is PRHDT and CDR2 is FYEKMQ in the germline V gene (reference sequence). V shed 0 bases, J shed 6 bases, and the junction held 6 bases outside the gene matches. The CDR3 DNA follows: TGTGCCAGCAGCTTAGGCCTCTCGACTAGCGGGAGGGATACGCAGTATTTT. This sequence encodes CASSLGLSTSGRDTQYF.

V is TRBV7-9 and J is TRBJ1-4; 8 bases are shared with TRBD1. In germline, CDR1 is SEHNR, CDR2 FQNEAQ (reference sequence). The trim removed 1 base at V and 7 bases at J, leaving 5 bases unmatched. CDR3 size: 15 residues. This CDR3 is CASSLGTGYPEKLFF. DNA for the CDR3: TGTGCCAGCAGCTTAGGGACAGGGTACCCTGAAAAACTGTTTTTT.

This clone appeared a few times. The chain recombines TRBV7-2 with TRBJ1-2; D unclear. This CDR3 has 12 residues. Germline CDR1 reads SGHTA; CDR2 reads FQGNSA. V lost 1 base and J lost 8, with 8 bases in between. CDR3 bases: TGTGCCAGCAGCTTAGGGTCGGGGGGCTACACCTTC. Translation gives CASSLGSGGYTF.

Worth noting for this clone: One end of the junction varies from germline; a read error may be responsible. V usage is TRBV29-1 and J usage is TRBJ2-1, with 10 bases identical to TRBD2. The CDR3 has 19 amino acids. CDR1 and CDR2 (germline): SQVTM, ANQGSEA. CDR3 sequence reads: CSVEGASGSGEGSYNEQFF. Here the CDR3 DNA reads TGCAGCGTCGAAGGTGCTAGCGGGAGTGGTGAGGGCTCCTACAATGAGCAGTTCTTC.